The present TCR beta chain was sequenced within a study of blood T cell repertoires in COVID-19. Study-level background: Both acute and convalescent COVID-19 samples were obtained from the United States, Italy and Spain.

V was pared by 5 bases and J by 2 bases, with 7 bases of the junction left unmatched. CDR3 length: 16 residues. Germline-derived CDR1 and CDR2 are SGHTA and FQGNSA. Participants, 18 to 89 years old, spanned approximately 26 US areas. Cohorts were assigned according to the clinical history that participants reported. In the 2 weeks before study entry, exposed participants met a COVID-19 case, which was PCR-confirmed or clinician-diagnosed. Clones were read by immunoSEQ multiplex PCR, and TCRdb kept only the in-frame ones, dropping some. This table holds some 190,000 clones, 80% found once. The TCR originated in a man aged 55-75 years who had been exposed to COVID-19. The specimen sequenced was PBMCs or T cells enriched from blood (not recorded which). The rearrangement joins TRBV7-2 to TRBJ2-2, with TRBD2 identical over 8 bases. CDR3 coding DNA: TGTGCCAGCAGCCCCAGGACTAGCAGAAACACCGGGGAGCTGTTTTTT. It translates to CASSPRTSRNTGELFF.